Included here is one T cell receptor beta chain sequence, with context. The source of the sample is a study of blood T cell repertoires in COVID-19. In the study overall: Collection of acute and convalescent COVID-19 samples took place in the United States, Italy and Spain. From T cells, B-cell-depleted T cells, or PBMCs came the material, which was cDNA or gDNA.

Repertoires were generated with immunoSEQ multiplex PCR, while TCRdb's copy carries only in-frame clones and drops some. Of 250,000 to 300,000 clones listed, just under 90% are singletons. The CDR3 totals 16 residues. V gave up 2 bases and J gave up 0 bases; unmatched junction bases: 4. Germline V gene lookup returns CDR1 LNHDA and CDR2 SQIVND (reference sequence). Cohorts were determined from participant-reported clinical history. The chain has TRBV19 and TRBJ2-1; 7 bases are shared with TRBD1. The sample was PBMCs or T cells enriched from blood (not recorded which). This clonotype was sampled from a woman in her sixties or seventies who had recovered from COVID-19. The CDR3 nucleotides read TGTGCCAGTAGTATACAGACAGGGAGCTCCTACAATGAGCAGTTCTTC. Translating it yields CASSIQTGSSYNEQFF.